The clone carrying this T cell receptor beta chain was seen at least ten times. As yet, its antigen is unknown. This record comes from a study of CD8+CD57+ T cells in acquired aplastic anemia. Looking at the study overall: Average DNA yield from sorted CD4+ and CD8+ cells was approximately 3 ug. Study-level results: Patients had around 30 CD8+ CDR3 sequences in common with controls (the shared set). Statistical testing detected no significant gap in CD8+ Simpson's diversity between patients and controls.

The CDR3 is made up of 15 amino acids. The germline CDR1 and CDR2 sequences are LNHDA and SQIVND (reference sequence). Deletions cut 7 bases from V and 5 bases from J, with 15 bases between. Profiling that covered TCR beta VDJ and CDR3 relied on genomic DNA as its template. One entry per CDR3 protein, called by TCRdb with MiXCR from the reads. The sample includes 450,000 to 600,000 distinct CDR3 sequences, 25% to 40% of them seen just once. Previously, flow cytometry had revealed CD8+CD57+ cell expansion in the patients chosen for sequencing. The patients all had a severe acquired aplastic anemia diagnosis.

The chain carries TRBV19 and TRBJ1-6, with a tentative D call TRBD1 (5 bases). Input material: sorted CD4+, CD8+, or CD8+CD57+ T cells (not recorded which) from PBMCs. The receptor was isolated from a human donor with aplastic anemia. CDR3 in amino acids: CASMGVLGNNSPLHF. CDR3 DNA sequence: TGTGCCAGTATGGGGGTTCTTGGGAATAATTCACCCCTCCACTTT.